This entry lists 17 T cell receptor beta chains sequenced from one sample in a study of T cells in women clearing cervical HPV infection. The repertoire was sequenced with immunoSEQ multiplex PCR; TCRdb's copy has only in-frame clones and lacks some. The record lists more than 40,000 clones, of which the ten most abundant hold approximately 0.98%. The source material was blood buffy coat. These receptors were obtained from a woman between 18 and 69 years old with a cervical HPV16 infection that either progressed to CIN3+ or cleared (not recorded which).

The CDR3 sequence: CASSVNADTQYF. CDR3 DNA, as far as it was read: TGTGCCAGCAGCGTAAATGCAGATACG. This chain connects TRBV11-1 to TRBJ2-3; D remains unclear. With the read ending 3 residues before the CDR3 end, the germline J gene is used to fill in that end. Trimming shortened V by 5 bases and J by 4 bases, and 7 bases separated the two germline ends. The CDR3 extends over 12 amino acids. Germline assignment: CDR1 SGHAT and CDR2 FQDESV (reference sequence).

A word on this clone: The read ends 3 residues shy of where the CDR3 ends; the end is completed using the germline J gene. The chain uses TRBV20-1 and TRBJ2-3; the D gene is possibly TRBD1 (5 bases). The CDR3 loop spans 13 amino acids. Germline V CDR1 and CDR2: DFQATT, SNEGSKA (reference sequence). The sequenced CDR3 bases are TGCAGTGGAGAGGAGCAGGGTATTCAGCCG. Translating gives CSGEEQGIQP. The CDR3, in full, reads CSGEEQGIQPQYF.

About this clone: The sequence runs out 3 residues before the end of the CDR3; the remainder is reconstructed from the germline J gene. This sequence joins TRBV11-2 and TRBJ2-1; D is possibly TRBD1 (6 bases). The CDR3 totals 14 residues. The germline CDR1 and CDR2 sequences are SGHAT and FQNNGV. Trimming removed 2 bases at V and 2 bases at J, with 7 bases between. The DNA read from the CDR3 is TGTGCCAGCAGCTTACGGACAGCCTACAATGAG. Amino acid sequence: CASSLRTAYNE. The full CDR3 protein reads CASSLRTAYNEQFF.

A note on this clone: The read halts 3 residues ahead of the CDR3 end, with the missing end drawn from the germline J gene. This chain joins TRBV29-1 and TRBJ2-2; 7 bases match TRBD1. CDR1 is SQVTM and CDR2 is ANQGSEA in the germline V gene. The CDR3 loop spans 13 amino acids. The CDR3 bases that were read are TGCAGCGCCCGGGACAGAGTTAATGAAAAG. This translates into CSARDRVNEK. The entire CDR3 is CSARDRVNEKLFF.

Details on this clone: The DNA ends 3 residues before the CDR3 does, and the rest of the CDR3 is filled in from the germline J gene. The V and J genes are TRBV2 and TRBJ2-5; TRBD1 agrees at 7 bases. The CDR3 length is 14 residues. V shed 3 bases, J shed 7 bases, and the junction held 8 bases outside the gene matches. The germline V gene encodes CDR1 SNHLY and CDR2 FYNNEI. The chain's CDR3 is CASSETGWTGTQYF. The covered CDR3 bases are TGTGCCAGCAGTGAGACCGGCTGGACAGGGACC.

As regards this clone: The CDR3 is cut off 3 residues early in the read; its end comes from the germline J gene. The V and J genes are TRBV5-1 and TRBJ1-2; D gene uncertain. The CDR3 is made up of 14 amino acids. V was pared by 4 bases and J by 1 base, with 11 bases between. The V gene's germline CDR1 is SGHRS and CDR2 YFSETQ. CDR3 DNA, as far as it was read: TGCGCCAGCAGCCCAACGACGGGTAACTATGGC. Translating gives CASSPTTGNYG. The entire CDR3 sequence reads CASSPTTGNYGYTF.

With respect to this clone: The CDR3 end lies 3 residues beyond the end of the read and is filled in from the germline J gene. The chain joins TRBV5-1 to TRBJ1-1; 7 bases align to TRBD1. This CDR3 spans 17 amino acids. With V trimmed by 3 bases and J by 5 bases, 16 bases remained unmatched. Germline CDR1 SGHRS, CDR2 YFSETQ. The CDR3 spells CASSSSRDSPAGTEAFF. The sequenced CDR3 bases are TGCGCCAGCAGCTCCTCAAGGGACAGTCCGGCAGGGACTGAA.

CDR3 loop: CASSFYSGTDTQYF. Partial CDR3 DNA: TGTGCCAGCAGCTTTTATTCGGGCACAGATACG. This chain joins TRBV5-4 and TRBJ2-3, with unresolved D. The read falls 3 residues short of the CDR3 end, and the missing part is taken from the germline J gene. V dropped 2 bases and J dropped 1 base, with 8 bases sitting between them. There are 14 residues in the CDR3. Germline CDR1 is SGHNT and CDR2 is YYREEE (reference sequence).

With regard to this clone: The CDR3 is cut off 3 residues early in the read; its end comes from the germline J gene. The V gene is TRBV12-3 or TRBV12-4, the J gene TRBJ1-6; tentatively, D is TRBD1 (6 bases). This CDR3 is 15 amino acids long. V was trimmed by 2 bases and J by 7 bases, leaving 12 bases between them. CDR3 sequence: CASSLRTVENSPLHF. Partial CDR3 DNA: TGTGCCAGCAGTTTAAGGACAGTAGAAAATTCACCC.

The sequenced part of the CDR3 DNA is TGCGCCAGCAGCTTGTGGGGCAACCCCGCGGCGAACACCGGGGAG. Residues: CASSLWGNPAANTGE. The CDR3 as a whole reads CASSLWGNPAANTGELFF. This chain uses TRBV5-1 with TRBJ2-2; TRBD1 is a possible D gene (5 bases). The read terminates 3 residues ahead of where the CDR3 ends, so the germline J gene completes it. CDR3 length: 18 amino acids. The germline V gene has CDR1 SGHRS and CDR2 YFSETQ. The V gene lost 1 base and the J gene lost 0 bases, with 16 bases spanning the gap.

Points on this clone: The read comes to an end 3 residues before the CDR3 does, leaving the germline J gene to fill in the end. This chain links TRBV5-1 with TRBJ2-3; possibly TRBD2 for D (6 bases). This CDR3 has 12 residues. V lost 6 bases, J lost 4 bases, and 9 bases lay in between. The V gene's germline CDR1 is SGHRS and CDR2 YFSETQ. The CDR3 region is CASTREADTQYF. The sequenced CDR3 bases are TGCGCCAGCACCAGGGAGGCAGATACG.

To note about this clone: The CDR3 extends 3 residues past the end of the read, so its final part is completed from the germline J gene. This rearrangement joins TRBV6-1 to TRBJ2-6; 8 bases map to TRBD1. The CDR3 totals 16 residues. The junction had 4 bases not matched to a gene; V was cut back by 4 bases and J by 2 bases. The germline gives CDR1 MNHNS, CDR2 SASEGT. The CDR3 region is CASSGQGQAGANVLTF. The sequenced part of the CDR3 DNA is TGTGCCAGCAGTGGACAGGGACAGGCTGGGGCCAACGTC.

About this clone: The read finishes 3 residues shy of the CDR3 end, and the germline J gene is used to complete it. The chain employs TRBV7-9 and TRBJ1-4; D gene ambiguous. The CDR3 runs to 12 residues. Germline values: CDR1 SEHNR, CDR2 FQNEAQ (reference sequence). Trimming shortened V by 1 base and J by 7 bases, and 4 bases separated the two germline ends. This CDR3 reads CASSLDIEKLFF. The CDR3 DNA, read in part, is TGTGCCAGCAGCTTAGACATTGAAAAA.

Comments on this clone: From the germline J gene comes the end of the CDR3, since the read stops 3 residues before it. This chain connects TRBV6-2 or TRBV6-3 to TRBJ2-3; D is perhaps TRBD1 or TRBD2 (6 bases each). Germline V gives CDR1 MNHEY, CDR2 SVGEGT. The CDR3 has 16 residues. Here the CDR3 reads CASSQQGGEGNQPQYF. CDR3 DNA (partial): TGTGCCAGCAGTCAACAGGGAGGTGAGGGCAATCAGCCG.

Note on this clone: The observed sequence ends 3 residues before the CDR3 terminus, with the missing tail filled in from the germline J gene. V usage is TRBV19 and J usage is TRBJ2-5; D unresolved. The ends were cut back, 6 bases at V and 1 base at J, with 9 bases in the middle. The CDR3 has 13 amino acids. Germline loops: CDR1 LNHDA, CDR2 SQIVND (reference sequence). The part of the CDR3 DNA that was read is TGTGCCAGTAGCTTCGACTCCCAAGAGACC. Its translation: CASSFDSQET. The complete CDR3 reads CASSFDSQETQYF.

Details on this clone: The read terminates 3 residues before the CDR3 end, so the remaining end is supplied by the germline J gene. This chain joins TRBV9 and TRBJ2-5; no firm D call. The CDR3 sequence is 14 residues long. CDR1 SGDLS and CDR2 YYNGEE come from the germline V gene. Trimming cost V 0 bases and J 2 bases, with 8 bases left between them. The CDR3 loop is CASSVAGSQETQYF. The sequenced part of the CDR3 DNA is TGTGCCAGCAGCGTAGCGGGTTCACAAGAGACC. The full variable domain, in which reference TRBV9 and TRBJ2-5 provide the parts outside the CDR3, is DSGVTQTPKHLITATGQRVTLRCSPRSGDLSVYWYQQSLDQGLQFLIQYYNGEERAKGNILERFSAQQFPDLHSELNLSSLELGDSALYFCASSVAGSQETQYFGPGTRLLVL.

As regards this clone: Compared with germline, one end of the junction differs, possibly owing to a read error. The read comes to an end 3 residues before the CDR3 does, leaving the germline J gene to fill in the end. Within the sample, other DNA sequences also encode this same CDR3. The chain links TRBV2 to TRBJ1-3, with a possible D match to TRBD1 (6 bases). The CDR3 runs 16 residues. Germline V lookup: CDR1 SNHLY, CDR2 FYNNEI. The sequenced part of the CDR3 DNA is TGTGCCAGCAGTGGGAGGGGGTCCTCGGACGGAAACACA. Residues: CASSGRGSSDGNT. From start to end, the CDR3 is CASSGRGSSDGNTIYF. The full variable domain, with the rest looked up from reference TRBV2 and TRBJ1-3, is EPEVTQTPSHQVTQMGQEVILRCVPISNHLYFYWYRQILGQKVEFLVSFYNNEISEKSEIFDDQFSVERPDGSNFTLKIRSTKLEDSAMYFCASSGRGSSDGNTIYFGEGSWLTVV.